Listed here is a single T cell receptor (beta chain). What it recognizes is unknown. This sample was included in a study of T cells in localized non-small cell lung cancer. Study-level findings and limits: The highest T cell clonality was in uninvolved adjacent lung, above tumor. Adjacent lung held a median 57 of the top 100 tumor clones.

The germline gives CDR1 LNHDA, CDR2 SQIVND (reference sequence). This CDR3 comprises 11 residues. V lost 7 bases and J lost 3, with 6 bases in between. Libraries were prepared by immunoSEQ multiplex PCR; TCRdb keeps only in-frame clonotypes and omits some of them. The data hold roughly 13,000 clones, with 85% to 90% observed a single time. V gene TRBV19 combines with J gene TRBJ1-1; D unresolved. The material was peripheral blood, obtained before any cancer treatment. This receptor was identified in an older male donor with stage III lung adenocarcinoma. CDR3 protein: CASIWYTEAFF. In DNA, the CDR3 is TGTGCCAGTATATGGTACACTGAAGCTTTCTTT.